These 18 T cell receptor beta chains originate from one sample sequenced in a study of T cell responses to AZD1222 COVID-19 vaccine. Produced via immunoSEQ multiplex PCR; TCRdb's table is partial and in-frame only. The sample yields some 150,000 clones, over 85% seen once. Sequencing was performed on peripheral blood, taken 28 days after the second AZD1222 dose. The receptors derive from an adult who received the AZD1222 COVID-19 vaccine.

The V call is TRBV28, the J call TRBJ2-5; weak D call: TRBD2 (5 bases). The CDR3 totals 14 residues. The V gene's germline CDR1 is MDHEN and CDR2 SYDVKM. The germline V and J ends were trimmed by 1 base and 2 bases, with 8 bases remaining between them. CDR3 amino acids: CASSLYPGQETQYF. The CDR3 bases are TGTGCCAGCAGTTTATACCCGGGACAAGAGACCCAGTACTTC.

The rearrangement links TRBV7-9 to TRBJ2-4; D unclear. The germline V and J ends were trimmed by 0 bases and 7 bases, with 10 bases remaining between them. The CDR3 is 14 amino acids. Germline V lookup: CDR1 SEHNR, CDR2 FQNEAQ (reference sequence). The CDR3 reads CASSLAGNWNIQYF. The CDR3 nucleotides are TGTGCCAGCAGCTTAGCAGGGAATTGGAACATTCAGTACTTC.

The chain couples TRBV3-1 (or the pseudogene TRBV3-2) to TRBJ2-7; unclear D gene. There are 11 residues in the CDR3. V lost 2 bases, J lost 6 bases, and 5 bases lay in between. Germline lookup yields CDR1 LGHDT and CDR2 YNNKEL (reference sequence). The DNA of the CDR3 is TGTGCCAGCAGCCAAACCAGCGAGCAGTACTTC. It specifies CASSQTSEQYF.

CDR3: CASREGAGVRSQYF. For the CDR3, the DNA is TGTGCCAGCAGGGAGGGGGCCGGCGTTCGGTCACAGTACTTC. V gene TRBV2 combines with J gene TRBJ2-7; D possibly corresponds to TRBD1 (7 bases). Trimming removed 6 bases at V and 10 bases at J, with 22 bases between. Germline lookup yields CDR1 SNHLY and CDR2 FYNNEI. The CDR3 loop spans 14 amino acids.

The V and J genes are TRBV5-6 and TRBJ2-1; possible D gene TRBD1, 6 bases. This CDR3 region has 15 residues. CDR1 and CDR2 from the germline V gene are SGHDT and YYEEEE. V was cut by 4 bases and J by 9 bases, with 20 bases left in between. CDR3 sequence (DNA): TGTGCCAGCAGCCAGGAACAGGGTCGAGTCGGTGAGCAGTTCTTC. Residues: CASSQEQGRVGEQFF.

J is TRBJ2-7 and V is TRBV9; 11 positions agree with TRBD2. V trimming: 5 bases; J trimming: 0 bases; junction bases outside the gene matches: 10. In germline, CDR1 is SGDLS, CDR2 YYNGEE. The CDR3 covers 17 residues. CDR3 protein: CASRSPGLADSSYEQYF. In DNA, the CDR3 is TGTGCCAGCAGGTCTCCGGGACTAGCGGACTCCTCCTACGAGCAGTACTTC. The whole variable domain, remainder taken from reference TRBV9 and TRBJ2-7, is DSGVTQTPKHLITATGQRVTLRCSPRSGDLSVYWYQQSLDQGLQFLIQYYNGEERAKGNILERFSAQQFPDLHSELNLSSLELGDSALYFCASRSPGLADSSYEQYFGPGTRLTVT.

The chain recombines TRBV4-3 with TRBJ2-1; D ambiguous. The V end lost 0 bases, the J end lost 3 bases, and 3 bases lay between the germline ends. CDR3 length: 13 residues. The V gene's germline CDR1 is LGHNA and CDR2 YSLEER. This CDR3 reads CASSQENYNEQFF. CDR3 coding DNA: TGCGCCAGCAGCCAAGAGAACTACAATGAGCAGTTCTTC.

V gene TRBV12-3 or TRBV12-4 combines with J gene TRBJ2-7, with 7 nucleotides matching TRBD1. The V and J ends lost 6 bases and 1 base, in that order; junction bases with no gene match: 0. The CDR3 consists of 12 residues. The CDR3 sequence is CASRTGSYEQYF. As DNA, the CDR3 is TGTGCCAGCAGGACAGGGTCCTACGAGCAGTACTTC.

The genes are TRBV5-4 and TRBJ1-2, with 9 bases that match TRBD1. Germline V lookup: CDR1 SGHNT, CDR2 YYREEE (reference sequence). CDR3 length equals 15 residues. V gave up 5 bases and J gave up 6 bases; unmatched junction bases: 11. CDR3 in DNA: TGTGCCAGCAGGACTCAAGACAGGGGGGTAGATGGCTACACCTTC. Amino acids: CASRTQDRGVDGYTF.

The rearrangement links TRBV20-1 to TRBJ2-7, with D unclear. V was shortened by 3 bases and J by 0 bases, with 15 bases between the two germline ends. This CDR3 has 15 amino acids. Germline values: CDR1 DFQATT, CDR2 SNEGSKA (reference sequence). CDR3: CSASYQVPSSYEQYF. CDR3 coding DNA: TGCAGTGCTAGTTATCAGGTGCCTAGCTCCTACGAGCAGTACTTC.

The V gene is TRBV19, the J gene TRBJ1-5, with TRBD1 matching 8 bases. J lost 4 bases, V lost 5 bases, and 7 bases had no gene match. Germline-derived CDR1 and CDR2 are LNHDA and SQIVND (reference sequence). CDR3 length: 15 amino acids. The CDR3, as DNA: TGTGCCAGTAGTGGCGACAGGGGACTAAATCAGCCCCAGCATTTT. Translating gives CASSGDRGLNQPQHF. Variable domain in full (rest from reference TRBV19 and TRBJ1-5): DGGITQSPKYLFRKEGQNVTLSCEQNLNHDAMYWYRQDPGQGLRLIYYSQIVNDFQKGDIAEGYSVSREKKESFPLTVTSAQKNPTAFYLCASSGDRGLNQPQHFGDGTRLSIL.

The CDR3: CAWMVGGSYEQYF. The CDR3 DNA sequence: TGTGCCTGGATGGTAGGGGGCTCCTACGAGCAGTACTTC. The chain uses TRBV30 and TRBJ2-7; D is perhaps TRBD1 (6 bases). Trimming pared 4 bases from V and 0 bases from J, leaving 10 bases between. Per germline, CDR1 GTSNPN and CDR2 SVGIG (reference sequence). The CDR3 has 13 amino acids. The full variable domain, with the rest looked up from reference TRBV30 and TRBJ2-7, is SQTIHQWPATLVQPVGSPLSLECTVEGTSNPNLYWYRQAAGRGLQLLFYSVGIGQISSEVPQNLSASRPQDRQFILSSKKLLLSDSGFYLCAWMVGGSYEQYFGPGTRLTVT.

On this clone: This sample includes further DNA sequences coding for the same CDR3. The chain links TRBV5-1 to TRBJ1-1; the D gene is possibly TRBD1 (6 bases). Germline V lookup: CDR1 SGHRS, CDR2 YFSETQ. Trimming took off 3 bases at V and 1 base at J, with 10 bases between the two ends. This CDR3 is 14 amino acids long. The chain's CDR3 is CASSSGQPNTEAFF. For the CDR3, the DNA is TGCGCCAGCAGCTCAGGACAGCCGAACACTGAAGCTTTCTTT.

The chain couples TRBV28 to TRBJ1-1; possibly TRBD1 for D (5 bases). CDR1 and CDR2 from the germline V gene are MDHEN and SYDVKM. V lost 5 bases and J 5 bases, leaving 18 bases between the germline ends. The CDR3 loop spans 15 amino acids. In DNA form, the CDR3 reads TGTGCCAGCAGTCCCAGGCAGTCCAGGACAACTGAAGCTTTCTTT. This gives the protein CASSPRQSRTTEAFF. The complete variable domain, with remaining parts taken from reference TRBV28 and TRBJ1-1, reads DVKVTQSSRYLVKRTGEKVFLECVQDMDHENMFWYRQDPGLGLRLIYFSYDVKMKEKGDIPEGYSVSREKKERFSLILESASTNQTSMYLCASSPRQSRTTEAFFGQGTRLTVV.

The V gene is TRBV28, the J gene TRBJ2-7; 8 nucleotides agree with TRBD2. The CDR3 is made up of 14 amino acids. The germline CDR1 and CDR2 sequences are MDHEN and SYDVKM. Trimming cost V 5 bases and J 0 bases; bases outside gene matches: 3. The CDR3 spells CASSRGRFSYEQYF. CDR3 sequence (DNA): TGTGCCAGCAGTCGCGGGAGGTTCTCCTACGAGCAGTACTTC. Drawing the rest from reference TRBV28 and TRBJ2-7, the complete variable domain is DVKVTQSSRYLVKRTGEKVFLECVQDMDHENMFWYRQDPGLGLRLIYFSYDVKMKEKGDIPEGYSVSREKKERFSLILESASTNQTSMYLCASSRGRFSYEQYFGPGTRLTVT.

This clone was counted once. The CDR3 sequence is CASSQGGLAGAPRDEQYF. The CDR3 DNA is TGTGCCAGCAGCCAAGGGGGACTAGCGGGAGCACCCCGTGACGAGCAGTACTTC. The rearrangement uses TRBV3-1 (or the pseudogene TRBV3-2) and TRBJ2-7; 14 bases agree with TRBD2. The junction had 10 bases not matched to a gene; V was cut back by 1 base and J by 5 bases. Germline assignment: CDR1 LGHDT and CDR2 YNNKEL (reference sequence). This CDR3 has 18 amino acids.

The chain has TRBV5-8 and TRBJ1-5; D uncertain. V shed 0 bases and J shed 2 bases, with 15 bases lying between them. The CDR3 loop spans 17 amino acids. Per the germline V gene, CDR1 is SGHTS and CDR2 is YDEGEE. As DNA, the CDR3 is TGTGCCAGCAGCTTGGCGGTCAGCGGATCTGGCAATCAGCCCCAGCATTTT. As protein: CASSLAVSGSGNQPQHF.

The V and J genes are TRBV5-1 and TRBJ1-1; TRBD1 might be the D (5 bases). Germline V gene data show CDR1 as SGHRS and CDR2 as YFSETQ. The CDR3 has 13 amino acids. V was pared by 2 bases and J by 10 bases, with 15 bases between. CDR3 bases: TGCGCCAGCAGCTTACAGGACCCCCGAAGAGCTTTCTTT. Amino acids: CASSLQDPRRAFF. The full variable domain, rest sourced from reference TRBV5-1 and TRBJ1-1, is KAGVTQTPRYLIKTRGQQVTLSCSPISGHRSVSWYQQTPGQGLQFLFEYFSETQRNKGNFPGRFSGRQFSNSRSEMNVSTLELGDSALYLCASSLQDPRRAFFGQGTRLTVV.